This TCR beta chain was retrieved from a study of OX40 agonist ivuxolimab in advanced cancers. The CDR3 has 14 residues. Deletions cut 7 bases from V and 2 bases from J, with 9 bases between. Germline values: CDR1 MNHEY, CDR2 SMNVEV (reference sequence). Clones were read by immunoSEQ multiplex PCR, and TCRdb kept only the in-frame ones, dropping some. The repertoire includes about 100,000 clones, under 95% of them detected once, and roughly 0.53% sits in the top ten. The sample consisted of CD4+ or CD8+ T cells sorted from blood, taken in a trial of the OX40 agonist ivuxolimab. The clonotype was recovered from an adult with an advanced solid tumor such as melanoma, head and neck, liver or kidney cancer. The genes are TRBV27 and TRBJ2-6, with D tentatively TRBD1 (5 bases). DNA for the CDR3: TGTGCCAGCACTAGGGGCCCTGGGGCCAACGTCCTGACTTTC. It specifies CASTRGPGANVLTF.